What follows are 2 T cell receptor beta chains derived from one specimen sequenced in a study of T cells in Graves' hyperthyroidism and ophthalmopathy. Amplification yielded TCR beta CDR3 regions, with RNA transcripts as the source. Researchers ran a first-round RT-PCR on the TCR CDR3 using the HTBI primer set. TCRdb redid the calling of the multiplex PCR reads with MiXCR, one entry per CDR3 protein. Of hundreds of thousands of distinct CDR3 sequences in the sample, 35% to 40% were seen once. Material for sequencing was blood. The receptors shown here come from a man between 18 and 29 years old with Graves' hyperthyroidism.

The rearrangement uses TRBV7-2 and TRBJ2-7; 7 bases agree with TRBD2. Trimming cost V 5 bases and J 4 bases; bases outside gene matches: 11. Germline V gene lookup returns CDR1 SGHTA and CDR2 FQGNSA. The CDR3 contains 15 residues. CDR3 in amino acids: CASSHPAGARYEQYF. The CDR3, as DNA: TGTGCCAGCAGCCATCCGGCGGGAGCTCGGTACGAGCAGTACTTC.

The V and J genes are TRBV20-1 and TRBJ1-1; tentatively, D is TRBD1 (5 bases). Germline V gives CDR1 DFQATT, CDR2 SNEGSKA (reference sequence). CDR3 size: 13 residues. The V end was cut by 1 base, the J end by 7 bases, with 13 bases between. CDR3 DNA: TGCAGTGCTAGAGTTGGAGGGGAGGGTGAAGCTTTCTTT. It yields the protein CSARVGGEGEAFF.